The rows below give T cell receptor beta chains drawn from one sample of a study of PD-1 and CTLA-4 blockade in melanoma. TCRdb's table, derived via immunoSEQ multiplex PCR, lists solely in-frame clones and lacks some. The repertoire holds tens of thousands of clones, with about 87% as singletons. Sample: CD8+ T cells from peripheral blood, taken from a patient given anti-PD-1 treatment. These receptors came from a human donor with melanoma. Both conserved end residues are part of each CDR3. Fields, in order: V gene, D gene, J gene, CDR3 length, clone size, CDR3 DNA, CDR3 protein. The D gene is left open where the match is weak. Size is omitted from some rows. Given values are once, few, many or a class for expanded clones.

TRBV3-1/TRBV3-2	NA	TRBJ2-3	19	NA	TGTGCCAGCAGCCAAGATAAGGGGTCAGTGAGGGGCTACACAGATACGCAGTATTTT	CASSQDKGSVRGYTDTQYF
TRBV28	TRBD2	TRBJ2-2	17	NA	TGTGCCAGCAGTCACCCCAGACTAGCGGGGGACACCGGGGAGCTGTTTTTT	CASSHPRLAGDTGELFF
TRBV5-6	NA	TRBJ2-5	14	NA	TGTGCCAGCAGCTTGGAATTAGCCCCGGAGACCCAGTACTTC	CASSLELAPETQYF
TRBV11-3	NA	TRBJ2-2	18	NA	TGTGCCAGCAGCTCGCCCCCTTTGGGGGAACTGAACACCGGGGAGCTGTTTTTT	CASSSPPLGELNTGELFF
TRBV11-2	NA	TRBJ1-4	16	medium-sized	TGTGCCAGCAGCTTAGGCGGCGGGAGACCTAATGAAAAACTGTTTTTT	CASSLGGGRPNEKLFF
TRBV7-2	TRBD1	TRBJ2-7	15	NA	TGTGCCAGCAGCCTTTACCGGGACAGTCGGGGCGAGCAGTACTTC	CASSLYRDSRGEQYF
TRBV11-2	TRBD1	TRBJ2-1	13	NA	TGTGCCAGCAGCATCGACAGGGCGGATGAGCAGTTCTTC	CASSIDRADEQFF
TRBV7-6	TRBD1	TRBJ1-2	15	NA	TGTGCCAGCAGCTTAGGGCAGGGGGCCGGCTATGGCTACACCTTC	CASSLGQGAGYGYTF
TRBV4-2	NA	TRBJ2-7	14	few	TGTGCCAGCTCTCTGGGACGGGGGCCCTACGAGCAGTACTTC	CASSLGRGPYEQYF
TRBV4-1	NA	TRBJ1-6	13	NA	TGCGCCAGCAGCCAGGGAAGTCTATCACCCCTCCACTTT	CASSQGSLSPLHF
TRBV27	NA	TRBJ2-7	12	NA	TGTGCCAGCAGTTTACAGGGTAACGAGCAGTACTTC	CASSLQGNEQYF
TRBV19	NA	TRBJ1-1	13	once	TGTGCCAGTAGTACTACAGGGACCACTGAAGCTTTCTTT	CASSTTGTTEAFF
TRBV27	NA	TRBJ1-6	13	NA	TGTGCCAGCAGTTCCCTCTATAATTCACCCCTCCACTTT	CASSSLYNSPLHF
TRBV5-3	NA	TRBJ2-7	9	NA	TGTGCCAGAAGCGGGGACTGGTTCTTC	CARSGDWFF
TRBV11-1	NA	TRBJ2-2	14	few	TGTGCCAGCAGCTCCCAACTGAACACCGGGGAGCTGTTTTTT	CASSSQLNTGELFF
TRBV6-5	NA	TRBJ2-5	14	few	TGTGCCAGCAGCCTCCAGGTAGCCGGGGAGACCCAGTACTTC	CASSLQVAGETQYF
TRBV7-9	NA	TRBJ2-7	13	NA	TGTGCCAGCAGCCCGACAGATTCCTACGAGCAGTACTTC	CASSPTDSYEQYF
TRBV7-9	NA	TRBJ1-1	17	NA	TGTGCCAGCAGCTTAGCTGAGTGGGGGCGCAGGGACACTGAAGCTTTCTTT	CASSLAEWGRRDTEAFF
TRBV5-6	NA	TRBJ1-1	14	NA	TGTGCCAGCAGCACAGTTCCGGGGACGGGTGAAGCTTTCTTT	CASSTVPGTGEAFF
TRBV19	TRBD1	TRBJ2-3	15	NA	TGTGCCACTGGCGGGACAGGGAGGGACACAGATACGCAGTATTTT	CATGGTGRDTDTQYF
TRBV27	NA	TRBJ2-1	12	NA	TGTGCCAGCAGTCCTGTCGGGAATGAGCAGTTCTTC	CASSPVGNEQFF
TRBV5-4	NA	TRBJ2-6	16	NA	TGTGCCAGCACCCCATCCCCTACCTCTGGGGCCAACGTCCTGACTTTC	CASTPSPTSGANVLTF
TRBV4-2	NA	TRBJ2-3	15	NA	TGTGCCAGCAGCCAAAACCCTCTGGGGGCAGATACGCAGTATTTT	CASSQNPLGADTQYF
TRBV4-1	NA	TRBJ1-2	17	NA	TGCGCCAGCAGCCAAGTCCTTCGGGGGAGCCGGAACTATGGCTACACCTTC	CASSQVLRGSRNYGYTF
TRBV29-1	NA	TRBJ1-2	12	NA	TGCAGCGTCGACGTGGGGGGTGGTGGCTACACCTTC	CSVDVGGGGYTF
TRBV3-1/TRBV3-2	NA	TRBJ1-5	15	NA	TGTGCCAGCAGTCAACAGGGCAGGGGTAATCAGCCCCAGCATTTT	CASSQQGRGNQPQHF
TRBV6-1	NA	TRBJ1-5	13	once	TGTGCCAGCAGTGATTTGGATAATCAGCCCCAGCATTTT	CASSDLDNQPQHF
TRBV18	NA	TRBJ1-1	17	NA	TGTGCCAGCTCAAGCGTAGGTACAGCCCTGCGGGGTACTGAAGCTTTCTTT	CASSSVGTALRGTEAFF
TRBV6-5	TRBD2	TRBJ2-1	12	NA	TGTGCCTCCGAAGCGGGGGACAATGAGCAGTTCTTC	CASEAGDNEQFF
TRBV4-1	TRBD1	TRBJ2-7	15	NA	TGCGCCAGCAGCCAGGCTCCGGGACAGGTCTACGAGCAGTACTTC	CASSQAPGQVYEQYF
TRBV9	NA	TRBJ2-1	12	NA	TGTGCCAGCAGCGTAGACCCCGAACCCCAGTTCTTC	CASSVDPEPQFF
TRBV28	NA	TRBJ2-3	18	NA	TGTGCCAGCAGAAATCCGGGCCCGTCCTCCATGGGCACAGATACGCAGTATTTT	CASRNPGPSSMGTDTQYF
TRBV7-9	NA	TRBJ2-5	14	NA	TGTGCCAGCAGCTTAGGTGGCAGCCAAGAGACCCAGTACTTC	CASSLGGSQETQYF
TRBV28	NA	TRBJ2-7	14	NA	TGTGCCAGCAGTTTGGGTGGCGGACAGTACGAGCAGTACTTC	CASSLGGGQYEQYF
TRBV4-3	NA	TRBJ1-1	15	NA	TGCGCCAGCAGCCAAGCGGAAGGATGGAACACTGAAGCTTTCTTT	CASSQAEGWNTEAFF
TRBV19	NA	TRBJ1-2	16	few	TGTGCCAGTAGTCCCGGTGGGGGTAACGTATTATATGGCTACACCTTC	CASSPGGGNVLYGYTF
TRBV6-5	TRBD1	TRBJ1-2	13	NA	TGTGCCAGCAGCCTAGACAGGGGGGCTGGCTACACCTTC	CASSLDRGAGYTF
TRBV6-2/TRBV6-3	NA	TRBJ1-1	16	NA	TGTGCCAGCAGTTACAGTCGCGCCCTGATGAACACTGAAGCTTTCTTT	CASSYSRALMNTEAFF
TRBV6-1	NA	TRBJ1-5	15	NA	TGTGCCAGCAGTGAAGCATACGGAAGGGGCCAGCCCCAGCATTTT	CASSEAYGRGQPQHF
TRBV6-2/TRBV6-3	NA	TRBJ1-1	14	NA	TGTGCCAGCAGTTACGAGGGGTGGGGAACTGAAGCTTTCTTT	CASSYEGWGTEAFF
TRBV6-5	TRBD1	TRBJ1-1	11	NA	TGTGCCAGCAGTAGGGGGCCTGAAGCTTTCTTT	CASSRGPEAFF
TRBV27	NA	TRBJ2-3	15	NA	TGTGCCAGCAGACTAGGTATTCAAAGCACAGATACGCAGTATTTT	CASRLGIQSTDTQYF
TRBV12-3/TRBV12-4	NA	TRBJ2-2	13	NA	TGTGCCAGCACTTACGGCGGGACCGGGGAGCTGTTTTTT	CASTYGGTGELFF